Shown below are 22 T cell receptor beta chains from a single sample sequenced in a study of T-cell reconstitution after alpha-beta-depleted transplantation in children. The library targeted TCRbeta and was prepared with unique molecular identifiers. TCRdb itself ran the PCR reads through MiXCR, one entry per CDR3 protein. This sample carries around 140,000 distinct CDR3 sequences, 8.8% of them seen once, and the ten largest clones take around 18%. The source was PBMCs, mostly from graft donor cells, collected 180 days after TCRalphabeta/CD19-depleted stem cell transplant. These receptors were collected from a female patient aged 2-9 years who had a stem cell transplant for congenital amegakaryocytic thrombocytopenia, so the T cells may come from the graft donor.

This clonotype was detected ten times or more. This sequence joins TRBV25-1 and TRBJ2-1, with 7 bases that match TRBD2. This CDR3 has 18 residues. CDR1 and CDR2 from the germline V gene are MGHDK and SYGVNS. V shed 6 bases and J 4 bases; nucleotides not matched to a gene: 18. The CDR3 DNA reads TGTGCCAGCAGCACCTGGTGGGAGAAGGCGGGAGTGTACAATGAGCAGTTCTTC. Protein sequence: CASSTWWEKAGVYNEQFF.

This clonotype came up many times. V usage is TRBV20-1 and J usage is TRBJ2-7, with D tentatively TRBD2 (5 bases). The CDR3 contains 12 residues. Germline V gives CDR1 DFQATT, CDR2 SNEGSKA (reference sequence). V was clipped by 3 bases and J by 3 bases, with 9 bases between them. CDR3: CSASNGVYEQYF. The CDR3 DNA follows: TGCAGTGCTAGTAACGGGGTCTACGAGCAGTACTTC.

V usage is TRBV28 and J usage is TRBJ2-7; D ambiguous. This CDR3 is built from 11 residues. Trimming took 9 bases from V and 11 from J, leaving 17 bases between them. CDR1 and CDR2 from the germline V gene are MDHEN and SYDVKM. CDR3 loop: CASEYPGQEYF. Written as DNA, the CDR3 is TGTGCCAGTGAATACCCGGGTCAGGAGTACTTC.

This clonotype occurred many times. This chain links TRBV10-3 with TRBJ2-7; maybe TRBD1 (6 bases). Germline-derived CDR1 and CDR2 are ENHRY and SYGVKD. This CDR3 is built from 13 residues. The V end was cut by 11 bases, the J end by 3 bases, with 17 bases between. CDR3 bases: TGTGCCTCGCAAGCCGCAGGGGACTACGAGCAGTACTTC. Its protein is CASQAAGDYEQYF.

This clonotype was observed many times. This sequence joins TRBV28 and TRBJ2-3; D remains unclear. The CDR3 is 16 amino acids. Germline lookup yields CDR1 MDHEN and CDR2 SYDVKM. V shed 10 bases and J shed 1 base, with 21 bases lying between them. CDR3 in DNA: TGTGCCACCTTCGGATCCCTGACTGGGCGCACAGATACGCAGTATTTT. This encodes CATFGSLTGRTDTQYF.

This clonotype has just a few counts. The CDR3 region is CASPPLTGGTSYEQYF. In DNA, the CDR3 is TGTGCCAGCCCCCCCTTAACAGGGGGCACCTCCTACGAGCAGTACTTC. The gene calls are TRBV28 and TRBJ2-7; 9 bases map to TRBD1. The CDR3 runs to 16 residues. V lost 8 bases, J lost 0 bases, and 11 bases stayed unmatched. In germline, CDR1 is MDHEN, CDR2 SYDVKM. Combining the CDR3 with reference TRBV28 and TRBJ2-7 gives the whole variable domain DVKVTQSSRYLVKRTGEKVFLECVQDMDHENMFWYRQDPGLGLRLIYFSYDVKMKEKGDIPEGYSVSREKKERFSLILESASTNQTSMYLCASPPLTGGTSYEQYFGPGTRLTVT.

This clonotype has at least ten counts. The rearrangement uses TRBV5-6 and TRBJ2-7; D unclear. This CDR3 comprises 14 residues. V was trimmed by 0 bases and J by 1 base, leaving 8 bases between them. Germline V gene sequence: CDR1 SGHDT, CDR2 YYEEEE. CDR3 DNA: TGTGCCAGCAGCTTGGGGACCGCGTCCTACGAGCAGTACTTC. Residues: CASSLGTASYEQYF.

This clonotype was counted at least ten times. The V and J genes are TRBV19 and TRBJ2-5, with 9 positions matching TRBD1. The CDR3 is made up of 15 amino acids. CDR1 and CDR2 from the germline V gene are LNHDA and SQIVND (reference sequence). J was trimmed by 4 bases and V by 5 bases; bases with no gene match: 8. As DNA, the CDR3 is TGTGCCAGTAGTGGTGACGACAGGGGGAGAGAGACCCAGTACTTC. It encodes CASSGDDRGRETQYF.

V gene TRBV11-2 combines with J gene TRBJ1-6; 8 nucleotides align to TRBD1. J gave up 9 bases and V 3 bases, and 7 bases lay outside the gene matches. CDR1 and CDR2 (germline): SGHAT, FQNNGV. This CDR3 has 15 residues. The CDR3 protein is CASSFQGAAISPLHF. In DNA, the CDR3 is TGTGCCAGCAGCTTCCAGGGGGCCGCGATTTCACCCCTCCACTTT.

The chain employs TRBV20-1 and TRBJ2-2, with TRBD1 identical over 9 bases. With 4 bases clipped from V and 5 bases from J, the junction kept 5 bases outside the gene matches. CDR1 is DFQATT and CDR2 is SNEGSKA in the germline V gene (reference sequence). The CDR3 is 14 residues long. The CDR3 DNA is TGCAGTGCTACAGACAGGGGGGGGACCGGGGAGCTGTTTTTT. Translating it yields CSATDRGGTGELFF.

This clonotype has more than one count but fewer than ten. The rearrangement links TRBV12-3 or TRBV12-4 to TRBJ1-5; D ambiguous. CDR3 length equals 13 residues. V shed 6 bases and J shed 10 bases, with 16 bases lying between them. The CDR3 coding sequence is TGTGCCAGCAGCGATCATGCCCAGGACCCCCAGCATTTT. Its translation: CASSDHAQDPQHF.

This clonotype was seen many times. The chain carries TRBV20-1 and TRBJ2-3, with 8 bases matching TRBD2. The V gene's germline CDR1 is DFQATT and CDR2 SNEGSKA (reference sequence). CDR3 length equals 16 residues. With 3 bases clipped from V and 5 bases from J, the junction kept 13 bases outside the gene matches. This CDR3 reads CSASSLGSGSLDTQYF. In DNA form, the CDR3 reads TGCAGTGCTAGCTCCCTGGGGAGCGGGAGCTTAGATACGCAGTATTTT.

This clonotype has a count of ten or more. The CDR3 loop reads CASSLVMIGVHEQYF. DNA of the CDR3: TGCGCCAGCAGCTTGGTAATGATTGGGGTCCACGAGCAGTACTTC. The rearrangement uses TRBV5-1 and TRBJ2-7; D remains ambiguous. The V gene lost 0 bases and the J gene lost 5 bases, with 15 bases spanning the gap. The CDR3 is made up of 15 amino acids. Germline CDR1 is SGHRS and CDR2 is YFSETQ.

In this sample, this clonotype turned up many times. This chain links TRBV10-3 with TRBJ2-4; TRBD1 might be the D (6 bases). This CDR3 is 19 amino acids long. Germline V gene lookup returns CDR1 ENHRY and CDR2 SYGVKD. V shed 7 bases and J shed 0 bases, with 25 bases lying between them. In nucleotides, the CDR3 is TGTGCCATCACCGCGCACCTTGACAGGCCCACACTAGCCAAAAACATTCAGTACTTC. It encodes CAITAHLDRPTLAKNIQYF.

The DNA of the CDR3 is TGTGCCACCAGCAGGGACCTTTATGGCTACACCTTC. This encodes CATSRDLYGYTF. The chain couples TRBV15 to TRBJ1-2, with D unresolved. The CDR3 is 12 residues long. Per germline, CDR1 LNHNV and CDR2 YYDKDF (reference sequence). V lost 3 bases, J lost 5 bases, and 7 bases lay in between.

The table lists this clonotype with many counts. The chain links TRBV28 to TRBJ2-7, with unresolved D. The CDR3 consists of 11 residues. V lost 3 bases and J 6 bases, leaving 6 bases between the germline ends. Germline CDR1 and CDR2: MDHEN and SYDVKM. The CDR3 reads CASSFQSEQYF. The CDR3 bases are TGTGCCAGCAGTTTCCAGAGCGAGCAGTACTTC.

Many counts were recorded for this clonotype. The chain employs TRBV4-1 and TRBJ2-3; 10 bases are shared with TRBD2. Germline lookup yields CDR1 MGHRA and CDR2 YSYEKL. The CDR3 is 19 residues long. Unmatched junction bases numbered 15, after V lost 2 bases and J lost 4 bases. CDR3 sequence (DNA): TGCGCCAGCAGCCAATTCTGGGCTAGCGGGAGTATTTTCCCAGATACGCAGTATTTT. Translation gives CASSQFWASGSIFPDTQYF.

This clonotype has ten or more counts. The V call is TRBV11-3, the J call TRBJ2-7; D remains ambiguous. V lost 11 bases, J lost 2 bases, and 7 bases lay in between. The CDR3 spans 10 residues. From germline, CDR1 is SGHNT and CDR2 YENEEA. The CDR3 reads CAPYPYEQYF. CDR3 in DNA: TGTGCCCCTTATCCCTACGAGCAGTACTTC.

This clonotype has just a few counts. The chain uses TRBV5-1 and TRBJ2-3, with unresolved D. Trimming took 0 bases from V and 6 from J, leaving 11 bases between them. The CDR3 loop spans 14 amino acids. Germline values: CDR1 SGHRS, CDR2 YFSETQ. CDR3: CASSLAYLGDTQYF. CDR3 sequence (DNA): TGCGCCAGCAGCTTGGCCTACCTAGGGGATACGCAGTATTTT.

This clonotype ranks as medium-sized. The genes are TRBV20-1 and TRBJ1-1; D gene uncertain. CDR1 DFQATT and CDR2 SNEGSKA come from the germline V gene (reference sequence). The CDR3 is 12 amino acids. The ends were cut back, 0 bases at V and 6 bases at J, with 8 bases in the middle. CDR3 residues: CSARDPGSEAFF. In DNA form, the CDR3 reads TGCAGTGCTAGAGATCCGGGGTCTGAAGCTTTCTTT.

This clonotype was detected many times. V gene TRBV5-6 combines with J gene TRBJ1-5; D is ambiguous. The CDR3 is 17 amino acids. V dropped 1 base and J dropped 0 bases, with 14 bases sitting between them. Germline CDR1 reads SGHDT; CDR2 reads YYEEEE. CDR3: CASSLSSWRYSNQPQHF. In nucleotides, the CDR3 is TGTGCCAGCAGCTTGTCGAGTTGGCGATATAGCAATCAGCCCCAGCATTTT.

This clonotype has ten or more counts. The CDR3 DNA reads TGTGCCAGCATCGGGCCCGACAGGCTCACCGGGGAGCTGTTTTTT. This encodes CASIGPDRLTGELFF. The V gene is TRBV12-3 or TRBV12-4, the J gene TRBJ2-2; D perhaps matches TRBD1 (6 bases). The CDR3 has 15 residues. V shed 7 bases and J shed 4 bases, with 16 bases lying between them.